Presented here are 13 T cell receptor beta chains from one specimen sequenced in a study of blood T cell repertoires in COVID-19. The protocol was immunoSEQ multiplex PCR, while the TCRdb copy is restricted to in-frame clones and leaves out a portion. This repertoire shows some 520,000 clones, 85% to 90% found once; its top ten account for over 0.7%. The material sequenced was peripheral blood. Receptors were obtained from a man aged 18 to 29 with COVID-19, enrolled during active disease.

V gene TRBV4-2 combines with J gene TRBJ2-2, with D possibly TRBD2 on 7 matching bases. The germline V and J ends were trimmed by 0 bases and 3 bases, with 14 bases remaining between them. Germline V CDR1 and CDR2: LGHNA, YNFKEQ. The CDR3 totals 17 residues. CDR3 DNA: TGTGCCAGCAGCCAAGATAGGGGGACTACCGACACCGGGGAGCTGTTTTTT. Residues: CASSQDRGTTDTGELFF.

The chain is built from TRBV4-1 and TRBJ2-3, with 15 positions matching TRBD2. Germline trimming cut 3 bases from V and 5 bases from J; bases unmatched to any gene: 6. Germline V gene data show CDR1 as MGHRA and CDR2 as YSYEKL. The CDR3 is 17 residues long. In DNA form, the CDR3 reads TGCGCCAGCAGCCATCACCGGACTAGCGGGGGGGAAGATACGCAGTATTTT. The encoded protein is CASSHHRTSGGEDTQYF.

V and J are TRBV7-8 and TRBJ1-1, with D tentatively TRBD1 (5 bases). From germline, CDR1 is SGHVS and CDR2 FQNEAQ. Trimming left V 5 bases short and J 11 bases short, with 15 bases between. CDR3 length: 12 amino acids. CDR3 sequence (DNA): TGTGCCAGCAGCCCGACCAGGGATCGGGCTTTCTTT. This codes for CASSPTRDRAFF. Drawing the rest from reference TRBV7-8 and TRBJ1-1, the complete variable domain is GAGVSQSPRYKVAKRGQDVALRCDPISGHVSLFWYQQALGQGPEFLTYFQNEAQLDKSGLPSDRFFAERPEGSVSTLKIQRTQQEDSAVYLCASSPTRDRAFFGQGTRLTVV.

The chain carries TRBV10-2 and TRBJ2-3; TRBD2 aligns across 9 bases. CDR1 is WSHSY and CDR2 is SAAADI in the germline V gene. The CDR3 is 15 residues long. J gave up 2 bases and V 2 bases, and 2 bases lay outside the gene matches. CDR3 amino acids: CASSELAGSTDTQYF. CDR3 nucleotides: TGCGCCAGCAGTGAGCTAGCGGGGTCCACAGATACGCAGTATTTT.

In nucleotides, the CDR3 is TGTGCCAGCTCACCCCCCATAGCGGGGGACAATGAGCAGTTCTTC. Its protein is CASSPPIAGDNEQFF. V and J are TRBV18 and TRBJ2-1, with TRBD2 identical over 9 bases. The J segment lost 5 bases and the V segment lost 3 bases, leaving 5 bases of the junction unmatched. The V gene's germline CDR1 is KGHSH and CDR2 LQKENI. The length of the CDR3 is 15 residues.

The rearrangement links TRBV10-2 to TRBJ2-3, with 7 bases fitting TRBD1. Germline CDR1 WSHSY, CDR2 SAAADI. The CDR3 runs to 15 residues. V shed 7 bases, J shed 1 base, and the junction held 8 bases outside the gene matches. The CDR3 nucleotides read TGCGCCAGCACCCCCGGGACAGAACGCACAGATACGCAGTATTTT. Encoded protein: CASTPGTERTDTQYF.

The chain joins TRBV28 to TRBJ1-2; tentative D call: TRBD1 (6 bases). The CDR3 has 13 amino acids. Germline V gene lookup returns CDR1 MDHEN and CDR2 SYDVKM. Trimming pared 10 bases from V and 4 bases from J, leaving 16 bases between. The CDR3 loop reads CATRTGLGYGYTF. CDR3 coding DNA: TGTGCCACCCGAACAGGGCTCGGCTATGGCTACACCTTC.

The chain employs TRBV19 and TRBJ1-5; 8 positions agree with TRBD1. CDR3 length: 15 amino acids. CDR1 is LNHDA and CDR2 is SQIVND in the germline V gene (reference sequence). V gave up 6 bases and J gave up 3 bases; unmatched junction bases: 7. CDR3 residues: CASRDSGQVNQPQHF. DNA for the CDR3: TGTGCCAGTAGAGATTCGGGACAGGTCAATCAGCCCCAGCATTTT.

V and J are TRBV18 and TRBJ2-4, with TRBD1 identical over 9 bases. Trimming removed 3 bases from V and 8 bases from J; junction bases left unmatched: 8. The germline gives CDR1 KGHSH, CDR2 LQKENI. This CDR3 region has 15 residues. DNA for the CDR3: TGTGCCAGCTCACCGCCGGGACAGGGCGAGTACATTCAGTACTTC. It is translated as CASSPPGQGEYIQYF.

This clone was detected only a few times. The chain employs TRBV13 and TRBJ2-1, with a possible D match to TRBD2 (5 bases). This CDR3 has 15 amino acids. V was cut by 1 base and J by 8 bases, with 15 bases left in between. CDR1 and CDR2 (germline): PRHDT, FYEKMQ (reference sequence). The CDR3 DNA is TGTGCCAGCAGCTTAGTTTACCGGGGTGGGGATGAGCAGTTCTTC. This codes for CASSLVYRGGDEQFF. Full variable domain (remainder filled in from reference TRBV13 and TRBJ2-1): AAGVIQSPRHLIKEKRETATLKCYPIPRHDTVYWYQQGPGQDPQFLISFYEKMQSDKGSIPDRFSAQQFSDYHSELNMSSLELGDSALYFCASSLVYRGGDEQFFGPGTRLTVL.

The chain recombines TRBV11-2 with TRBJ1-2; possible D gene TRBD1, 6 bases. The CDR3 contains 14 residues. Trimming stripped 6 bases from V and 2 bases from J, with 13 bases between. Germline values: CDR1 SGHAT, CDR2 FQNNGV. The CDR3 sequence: CASRPWTDNYGYTF. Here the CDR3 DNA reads TGTGCCAGCAGACCCTGGACAGACAACTATGGCTACACCTTC.

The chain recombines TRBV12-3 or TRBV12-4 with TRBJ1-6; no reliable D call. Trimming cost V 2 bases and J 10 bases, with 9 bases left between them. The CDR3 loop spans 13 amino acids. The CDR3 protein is CASSLNEGSPLHF. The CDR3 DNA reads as TGTGCCAGCAGTTTAAACGAGGGATCACCCCTCCACTTT.

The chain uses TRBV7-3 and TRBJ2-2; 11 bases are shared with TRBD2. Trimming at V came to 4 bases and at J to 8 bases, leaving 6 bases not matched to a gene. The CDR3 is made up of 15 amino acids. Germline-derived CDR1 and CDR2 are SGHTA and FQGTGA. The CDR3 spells CASSSSGLAEGELFF. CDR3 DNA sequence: TGTGCCAGCAGCTCCTCGGGACTAGCGGAGGGGGAGCTGTTTTTT.